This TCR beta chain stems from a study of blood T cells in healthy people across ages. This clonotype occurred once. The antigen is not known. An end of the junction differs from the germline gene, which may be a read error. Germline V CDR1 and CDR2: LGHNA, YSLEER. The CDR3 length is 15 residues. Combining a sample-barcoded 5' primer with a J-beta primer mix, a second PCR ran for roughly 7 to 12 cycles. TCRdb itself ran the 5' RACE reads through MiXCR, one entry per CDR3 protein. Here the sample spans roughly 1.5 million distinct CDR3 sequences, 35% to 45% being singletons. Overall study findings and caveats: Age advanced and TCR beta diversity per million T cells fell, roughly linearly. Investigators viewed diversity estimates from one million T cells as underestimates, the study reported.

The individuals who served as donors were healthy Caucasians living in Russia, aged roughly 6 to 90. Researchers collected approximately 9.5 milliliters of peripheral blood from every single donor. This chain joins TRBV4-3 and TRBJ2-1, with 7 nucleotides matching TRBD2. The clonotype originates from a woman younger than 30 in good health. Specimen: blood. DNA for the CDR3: TGCGCCGGCAGCCAAGATTTAGCGGGTTACAATGAGCAGTTCTTC. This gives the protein CAGSQDLAGYNEQFF.